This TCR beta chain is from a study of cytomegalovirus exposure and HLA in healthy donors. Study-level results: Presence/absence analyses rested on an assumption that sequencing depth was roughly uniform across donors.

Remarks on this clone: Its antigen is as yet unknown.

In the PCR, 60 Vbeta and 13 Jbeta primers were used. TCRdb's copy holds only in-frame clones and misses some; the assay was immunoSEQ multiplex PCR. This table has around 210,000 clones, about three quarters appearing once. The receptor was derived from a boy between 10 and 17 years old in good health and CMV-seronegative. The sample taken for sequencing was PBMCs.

The CDR3 sequence: CASSPTGTEGNTIYF. The CDR3, as DNA: TGTGCCAGCTCTCCAACCGGGACAGAAGGAAACACCATATATTTT. The chain employs TRBV18 and TRBJ1-3; TRBD1 agrees at 7 bases. This CDR3 comprises 15 residues. CDR1 is KGHSH and CDR2 is LQKENI in the germline V gene. V gave up 6 bases and J gave up 4 bases; unmatched junction bases: 9.